This TCR beta chain was recorded in a study (dated by TCRdb to 2015 to 2016). As encoded in the germline V gene, CDR1 is ENHRY while CDR2 is SYGVKD. After removal of 10 bases from V and 2 bases from J, the junction retains 8 bases not matched to a gene. The CDR3 sequence holds 14 residues, the cysteine and phenylalanine included. The only DNA kept is the CDR3, 42 bases in frame from the first base. Libraries were built with RT-PCR. Sequencing instrument: Illumina MiSeq. Using fastp at Q25 and MiXCR, TCRdb reprocessed the public reads and kept productive beta chains. Under each unique CDR3 protein, matching rows form one entry showing the most common genes and DNA. The sample yields approximately 720,000 distinct CDR3 sequences; 14% were counted once. 3.6% of the sample lies in the top ten. This clonotype was detected ten times or more. Its antigen target is currently unknown. No qualities accompany the bases; no much larger clone lies one base away.

This sequence uses TRBV10-3 and TRBJ1-1, with 9 middle bases fitting TRBD1. This TCR came from a female donor in good health, serving as a healthy control. Sequenced sample: memory CD4+ T cells from blood. This receptor carries the CDR3 CATLRDRANTEAFF. The nucleotide sequence is TGTGCCACCCTCCGGGACAGGGCAAACACTGAAGCTTTCTTT.